Each of the 20 T cell receptor beta chains below was sequenced from the same sample in a study of blood T cell repertoires in COVID-19. Here immunoSEQ multiplex PCR was the method, and the copy in TCRdb shows in-frame clones only, minus some. The sample records about 250,000 clones, just under 85% being singletons. The sequencing input was peripheral blood. These TCRs come from a man older than 75 with acute or convalescent COVID-19.

The chain couples TRBV5-1 to TRBJ2-1, with D perhaps TRBD2 (6 bases). The germline CDR1 and CDR2 sequences are SGHRS and YFSETQ. Trimming left V 4 bases short and J 0 bases short, with 11 bases between. The CDR3 spans 15 residues. This CDR3 reads CASSQDGSSYNEQFF. CDR3 DNA sequence: TGCGCCAGCAGCCAGGACGGGAGCTCCTACAATGAGCAGTTCTTC.

J is TRBJ1-4 and V is TRBV9; TRBD1 agrees at 8 bases. Germline V gene lookup returns CDR1 SGDLS and CDR2 YYNGEE. Germline trimming cut 4 bases from V and 6 bases from J; bases unmatched to any gene: 8. The CDR3 sequence is 15 residues long. In DNA, the CDR3 is TGTGCCAGCAGCCCATTGGACAGGGTAGATGAAAAACTGTTTTTT. Its protein is CASSPLDRVDEKLFF.

This clone was seen a handful of times. The V call is TRBV5-8, the J call TRBJ1-1; 8 bases agree with TRBD1. The germline CDR1 and CDR2 sequences are SGHTS and YDEGEE. Trimming removed 3 bases from V and 1 base from J; junction bases left unmatched: 8. The CDR3 is 16 residues long. The CDR3 protein is CASSSTFGQGNTEAFF. CDR3 in DNA: TGTGCCAGCAGCTCGACGTTTGGACAGGGGAACACTGAAGCTTTCTTT.

The chain recombines TRBV5-8 with TRBJ2-1, with TRBD2 matching 8 bases. Trimming at V came to 1 base and at J to 4 bases, leaving 1 base not matched to a gene. The CDR3 is 14 residues long. Germline-derived CDR1 and CDR2 are SGHTS and YDEGEE. The CDR3 DNA reads as TGTGCCAGCAGCTTGACGGGAGGGTACAATGAGCAGTTCTTC. This encodes CASSLTGGYNEQFF.

This rearrangement joins TRBV4-2 to TRBJ1-3; 10 bases are shared with TRBD1. CDR3 length: 17 residues. V trimming: 0 bases; J trimming: 3 bases; junction bases outside the gene matches: 5. From germline, CDR1 is LGHNA and CDR2 YNFKEQ. CDR3: CASSQDPTGGGGNTIYF. The CDR3, as DNA: TGTGCCAGCAGCCAAGATCCGACAGGGGGCGGTGGAAACACCATATATTTT.

The genes are TRBV2 and TRBJ2-7; TRBD1 matches 7 bases. The CDR3 is 14 residues long. Germline-derived CDR1 and CDR2 are SNHLY and FYNNEI. V was clipped by 6 bases and J by 2 bases; unmatched bases: 7. CDR3 in DNA: TGTGCCAGCAGATGGGACAGATCCCCCTACGAGCAGTACTTC. This translates into CASRWDRSPYEQYF.

The chain combines TRBV21-1 with TRBJ1-1; the D call TRBD1 from the table was never checked on the DNA. TRBV21-1 is reported as a pseudogene. The CDR3 is 15 amino acids. The CDR3 protein is CASSAPGAVNTEAFF. The CDR3 DNA sequence: TGTGCCAGCAGCGCCCCTGGGGCAGTGAACACTGAAGCTTTCTTT.

This chain joins TRBV6-5 and TRBJ1-1; no clear D. From germline, CDR1 is MNHEY and CDR2 SVGAGI. V lost 0 bases, J lost 0 bases, and 5 bases lay in between. The CDR3 has 14 residues. The CDR3 spells CASSYSPVNTEAFF. The CDR3 coding sequence is TGTGCCAGCAGTTACTCTCCTGTGAACACTGAAGCTTTCTTT.

V and J are TRBV7-9 and TRBJ2-5; TRBD2 might be the D (6 bases). The V end lost 4 bases, the J end lost 2 bases, and 20 bases lay between the germline ends. CDR1 SEHNR and CDR2 FQNEAQ come from the germline V gene (reference sequence). The CDR3 covers 17 residues. The CDR3 reads CASSSGGLMTVQETQYF. The CDR3, as DNA: TGTGCCAGCAGCTCTGGGGGACTGATGACAGTTCAAGAGACCCAGTACTTC.

This chain uses TRBV30 with TRBJ1-1, with D unresolved. This CDR3 has 14 residues. Deletions cut 2 bases from V and 4 bases from J, with 14 bases between. CDR1 and CDR2 from the germline V gene are GTSNPN and SVGIG (reference sequence). CDR3 loop: CAWSPAGKRTEAFF. The DNA of the CDR3 is TGTGCCTGGAGTCCGGCGGGGAAGCGCACTGAAGCTTTCTTT.

CDR3 coding DNA: TGTGCCAGCAGCTTAGCACAGGGGGCTATACCCCTCCACTTT. This encodes CASSLAQGAIPLHF. The chain links TRBV7-2 to TRBJ1-6; 9 bases match TRBD1. Germline V lookup: CDR1 SGHTA, CDR2 FQGNSA. Losses at the gene ends were 0 bases for V and 12 bases for J; bases not matched to a gene: 3. There are 14 residues in the CDR3.

The rearrangement uses TRBV7-9 and TRBJ2-3, with 8 positions matching TRBD2. The CDR3 is 16 residues long. Germline V CDR1 and CDR2: SEHNR, FQNEAQ (reference sequence). Unmatched junction bases numbered 6, after V lost 4 bases and J lost 0 bases. The CDR3 DNA reads TGTGCCAGCAGCTCACTAGCGGTAACGAGCACAGATACGCAGTATTTT. Protein: CASSSLAVTSTDTQYF.

V and J are TRBV19 and TRBJ2-1, with D unclear. The V end was cut by 3 bases, the J end by 3 bases, with 9 bases between. The CDR3 extends over 14 amino acids. Germline CDR1 LNHDA, CDR2 SQIVND (reference sequence). CDR3 in amino acids: CASSMTQDYNEQFF. The CDR3 DNA reads as TGTGCCAGTAGTATGACGCAGGACTACAATGAGCAGTTCTTC.

The rearrangement uses TRBV12-3 or TRBV12-4 and TRBJ2-5; D is unresolved. The CDR3 has 13 residues. V gave up 3 bases and J gave up 3 bases, with 8 bases separating them. CDR3 amino acids: CASSFFNEETQYF. Here the CDR3 DNA reads TGTGCCAGCAGTTTTTTCAATGAAGAGACCCAGTACTTC.

J is TRBJ2-7 and V is TRBV7-2, with 8 bases matching TRBD2. Germline assignment: CDR1 SGHTA and CDR2 FQGNSA. The CDR3 is 15 residues long. J gave up 5 bases and V 0 bases, and 6 bases lay outside the gene matches. As DNA, the CDR3 is TGTGCCAGCAGCTTAGCACGGGGGGGAATGGACGAGCAGTACTTC. This translates into CASSLARGGMDEQYF. The full variable domain, completed using reference TRBV7-2 and TRBJ2-7, is GAGVSQSPSNKVTEKGKDVELRCDPISGHTALYWYRQSLGQGLEFLIYFQGNSAPDKSGLPSDRFSAERTGGSVSTLTIQRTQQEDSAVYLCASSLARGGMDEQYFGPGTRLTVT.

CDR3 sequence reads: CASSLSRNTEAFF. CDR3 in DNA: TGTGCCAGCAGCTTAAGTCGGAACACTGAAGCTTTCTTT. V is TRBV7-3 and J is TRBJ1-1; D is undetermined. This CDR3 contains 13 residues. Trimming took off 1 base at V and 1 base at J, with 4 bases between the two ends. Germline V gives CDR1 SGHTA, CDR2 FQGTGA. The variable domain in full, with the rest retrieved from reference TRBV7-3 and TRBJ1-1, is GAGVSQTPSNKVTEKGKYVELRCDPISGHTALYWYRQSLGQGPEFLIYFQGTGAADDSGLPNDRFFAVRPEGSVSTLKIQRTERGDSAVYLCASSLSRNTEAFFGQGTRLTVV.

The chain has TRBV19 and TRBJ2-7, with D possibly matching TRBD2 (5 bases). The germline V gene has CDR1 LNHDA and CDR2 SQIVND (reference sequence). The CDR3 is 13 residues long. V was pared by 5 bases and J by 1 base, with 9 bases between. CDR3 nucleotides: TGTGCCAGTAGTTCGGGCGGGTCCTACGAGCAGTACTTC. Its translation is CASSSGGSYEQYF. Variable domain in full (rest from reference TRBV19 and TRBJ2-7): DGGITQSPKYLFRKEGQNVTLSCEQNLNHDAMYWYRQDPGQGLRLIYYSQIVNDFQKGDIAEGYSVSREKKESFPLTVTSAQKNPTAFYLCASSSGGSYEQYFGPGTRLTVT.

This clone was seen just once. This chain uses TRBV3-1 (or the pseudogene TRBV3-2) with TRBJ1-1; D is perhaps TRBD1 (5 bases). V gave up 2 bases and J gave up 4 bases, with 11 bases separating them. CDR1 LGHDT and CDR2 YNNKEL come from the germline V gene (reference sequence). The CDR3 has 14 residues. DNA of the CDR3: TGTGCCAGCAGCCAACAGGGTTATGGCACTGAAGCTTTCTTT. Translation gives CASSQQGYGTEAFF.

The chain recombines TRBV9 with TRBJ1-5; D perhaps matches TRBD1 (6 bases). Trimming took off 3 bases at V and 1 base at J, with 8 bases between the two ends. Germline loops: CDR1 SGDLS, CDR2 YYNGEE. The CDR3 has 14 residues. The CDR3 DNA sequence: TGTGCCAGCAGCGCTGGGACAAGCAATCAGCCCCAGCATTTT. Translation: CASSAGTSNQPQHF.

This clone was counted between two and nine times. The rearrangement uses TRBV28 and TRBJ1-3, with D perhaps matching TRBD1 (5 bases). The V end was cut by 2 bases, the J end by 0 bases, with 8 bases between. Germline V CDR1 and CDR2: MDHEN, SYDVKM. This CDR3 is built from 15 residues. This CDR3 reads CASSLPTVSGNTIYF. Written as DNA, the CDR3 is TGTGCCAGCAGTTTACCGACAGTCTCTGGAAACACCATATATTTT. The full variable domain, rest sourced from reference TRBV28 and TRBJ1-3, is DVKVTQSSRYLVKRTGEKVFLECVQDMDHENMFWYRQDPGLGLRLIYFSYDVKMKEKGDIPEGYSVSREKKERFSLILESASTNQTSMYLCASSLPTVSGNTIYFGEGSWLTVV.